The clone carrying this TCR beta chain came up a few times. This sample is drawn from a study of blood T cell repertoires in COVID-19. Trimming removed 7 bases from V and 5 bases from J, with 13 bases in between. Germline loops: CDR1 SGHRS, CDR2 YFSETQ. The CDR3 consists of 14 residues. Here immunoSEQ multiplex PCR was the method, and the copy in TCRdb shows in-frame clones only, minus some. The sample comprises roughly 110,000 clones, about two thirds of which are singletons, and about 0.85% rests with the top ten. The source is a human donor with acute or convalescent COVID-19. The donor label of this sample is uncertain. The gene calls are TRBV5-1 and TRBJ1-6; D is possibly TRBD1 (6 bases). Sequenced sample: peripheral blood. This chain's CDR3 is CASSSRTDNSPLHF. DNA of the CDR3: TGCGCCAGCTCGAGTAGGACAGATAATTCACCCCTCCACTTT.